The text below deals with one T cell receptor (beta chain). The data were obtained in a study of blood T cell repertoires in COVID-19. Method: immunoSEQ multiplex PCR; TCRdb's copy keeps in-frame clones and lacks some. The sample has roughly 100,000 clones; about 90% are singletons. Sequenced: peripheral blood. This clonotype originated in a man in his late teens or twenties with acute or convalescent COVID-19.

The CDR3 sequence: CASSPPYVQQGAVYEQFF. The CDR3 DNA is TGTGCCAGCTCACCACCGTATGTACAACAGGGGGCAGTCTATGAGCAGTTCTTC. The rearrangement joins TRBV18 to TRBJ2-1, with 9 bases aligning to TRBD1. The V gene end was trimmed by 0 bases and the J gene end by 8 bases; junction bases not matched to a gene: 14. The germline CDR1 and CDR2 sequences are KGHSH and LQKENI. This CDR3 has 18 amino acids. Full variable domain (rest looked up from reference TRBV18 and TRBJ2-1): NAGVMQNPRHLVRRRGQEARLRCSPMKGHSHVYWYRQLPEEGLKFMVYLQKENIIDESGMPKERFSAEFPKEGPSILRIQQVVRGDSAAYFCASSPPYVQQGAVYEQFFGPGTRLTVL.